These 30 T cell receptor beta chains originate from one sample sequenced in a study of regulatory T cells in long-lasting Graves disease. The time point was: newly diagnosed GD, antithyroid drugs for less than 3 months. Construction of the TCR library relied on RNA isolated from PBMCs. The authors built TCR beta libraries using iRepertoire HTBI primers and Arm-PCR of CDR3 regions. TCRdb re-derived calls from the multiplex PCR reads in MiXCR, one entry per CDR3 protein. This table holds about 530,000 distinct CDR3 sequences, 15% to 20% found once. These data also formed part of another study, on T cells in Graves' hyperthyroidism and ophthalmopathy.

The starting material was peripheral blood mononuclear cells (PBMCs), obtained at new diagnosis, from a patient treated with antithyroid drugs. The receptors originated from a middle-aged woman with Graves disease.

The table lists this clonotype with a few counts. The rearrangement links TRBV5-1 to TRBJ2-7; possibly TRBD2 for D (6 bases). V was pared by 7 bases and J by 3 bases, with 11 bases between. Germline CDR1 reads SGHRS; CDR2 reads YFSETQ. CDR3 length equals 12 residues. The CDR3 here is CASGPGLYEQYF. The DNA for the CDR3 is TGCGCCAGCGGCCCGGGACTCTACGAGCAGTACTTC.

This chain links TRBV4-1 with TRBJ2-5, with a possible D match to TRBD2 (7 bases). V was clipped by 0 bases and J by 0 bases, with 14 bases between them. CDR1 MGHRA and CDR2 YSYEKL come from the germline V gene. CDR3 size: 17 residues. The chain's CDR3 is CASSQDRRGPYQETQYF. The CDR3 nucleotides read TGCGCCAGCAGCCAAGATAGGCGGGGGCCGTACCAAGAGACCCAGTACTTC.

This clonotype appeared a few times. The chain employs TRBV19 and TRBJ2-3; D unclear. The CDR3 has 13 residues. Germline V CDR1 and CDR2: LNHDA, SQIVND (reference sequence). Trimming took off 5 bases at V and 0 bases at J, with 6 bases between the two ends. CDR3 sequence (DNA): TGTGCCAGTAGTGGGGTTAGCACAGATACGCAGTATTTT. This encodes CASSGVSTDTQYF.

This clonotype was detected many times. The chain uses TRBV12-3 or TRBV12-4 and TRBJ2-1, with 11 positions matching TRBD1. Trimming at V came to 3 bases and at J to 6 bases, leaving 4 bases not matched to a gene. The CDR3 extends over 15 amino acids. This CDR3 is CASSLEDRGPNEQFF. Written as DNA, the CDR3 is TGTGCCAGCAGTTTGGAGGACAGGGGGCCCAATGAGCAGTTCTTC.

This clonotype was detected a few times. The CDR3 nucleotides read TGTGCCAGTAGTTCTCACGGCGGGGGTGTGAATGAGCAGTTCTTC. Translated, it gives CASSSHGGGVNEQFF. The gene calls are TRBV19 and TRBJ2-1, with 7 bases that match TRBD2. CDR3 length equals 15 residues. V was clipped by 5 bases and J by 7 bases; unmatched bases: 11. Germline loops: CDR1 LNHDA, CDR2 SQIVND (reference sequence). The full variable domain, rest sourced from reference TRBV19 and TRBJ2-1, is DGGITQSPKYLFRKEGQNVTLSCEQNLNHDAMYWYRQDPGQGLRLIYYSQIVNDFQKGDIAEGYSVSREKKESFPLTVTSAQKNPTAFYLCASSSHGGGVNEQFFGPGTRLTVL.

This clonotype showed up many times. The CDR3 region is CASSLDRTGQYF. The CDR3 DNA reads as TGTGCCAGCAGCTTAGATCGGACAGGGCAGTACTTC. V gene TRBV11-2 combines with J gene TRBJ2-7; TRBD1 aligns across 7 bases. Germline V lookup: CDR1 SGHAT, CDR2 FQNNGV. The CDR3 is 12 amino acids. J was trimmed by 9 bases and V by 0 bases; bases with no gene match: 2.

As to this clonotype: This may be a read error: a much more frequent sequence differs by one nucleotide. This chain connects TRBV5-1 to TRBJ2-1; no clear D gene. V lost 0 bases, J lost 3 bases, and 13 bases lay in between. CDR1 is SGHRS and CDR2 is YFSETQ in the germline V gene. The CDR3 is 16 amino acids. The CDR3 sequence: CASSLDGPRCYNEQFF. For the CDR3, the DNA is TGCGCCAGCAGCTTGGACGGCCCGCGCTGCTACAATGAGCAGTTCTTC.

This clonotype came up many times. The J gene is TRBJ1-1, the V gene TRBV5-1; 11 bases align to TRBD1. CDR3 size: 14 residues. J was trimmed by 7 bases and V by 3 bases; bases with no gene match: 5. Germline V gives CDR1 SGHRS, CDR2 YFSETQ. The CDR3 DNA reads TGCGCCAGCAGCTCCGGGACAGGGGGGCTTGAAGCTTTCTTT. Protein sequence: CASSSGTGGLEAFF.

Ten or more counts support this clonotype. In DNA, the CDR3 is TGTGCCAGCAGCTTAGAAGTAGCGGGGCACTACGAGCAGTACTTC. Translated, it gives CASSLEVAGHYEQYF. The rearrangement joins TRBV7-2 to TRBJ2-7; 8 nucleotides agree with TRBD2. The junction had 5 bases not matched to a gene; V was cut back by 1 base and J by 3 bases. CDR3 length: 15 residues. CDR1 is SGHTA and CDR2 is FQGNSA in the germline V gene.

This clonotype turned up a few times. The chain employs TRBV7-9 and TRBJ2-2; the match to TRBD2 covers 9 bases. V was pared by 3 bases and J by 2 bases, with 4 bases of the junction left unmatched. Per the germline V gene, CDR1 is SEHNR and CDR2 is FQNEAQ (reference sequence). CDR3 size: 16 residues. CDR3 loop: CASSFQRGENTGELFF. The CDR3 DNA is TGTGCCAGCAGCTTTCAGCGGGGGGAAAACACCGGGGAGCTGTTTTTT.

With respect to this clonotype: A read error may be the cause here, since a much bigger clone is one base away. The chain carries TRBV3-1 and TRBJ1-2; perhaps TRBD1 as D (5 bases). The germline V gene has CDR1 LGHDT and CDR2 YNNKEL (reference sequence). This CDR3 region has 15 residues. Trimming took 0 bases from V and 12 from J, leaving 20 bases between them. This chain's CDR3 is CASSQDLSPVWGHTF. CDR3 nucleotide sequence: TGTGCCAGCAGCCAAGATTTAAGCCCGGTGTGGGGCCACACCTTC.

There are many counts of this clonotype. CDR3 in amino acids: CASSPSSYRGPNTEAFF. The CDR3 nucleotides read TGTGCCAGCTCACCCAGTTCATACAGGGGGCCGAACACTGAAGCTTTCTTT. The chain carries TRBV18 and TRBJ1-1; TRBD1 matches 9 bases. J was trimmed by 1 base and V by 3 bases; bases with no gene match: 9. Germline V gene data show CDR1 as KGHSH and CDR2 as LQKENI. The CDR3 loop spans 17 amino acids.

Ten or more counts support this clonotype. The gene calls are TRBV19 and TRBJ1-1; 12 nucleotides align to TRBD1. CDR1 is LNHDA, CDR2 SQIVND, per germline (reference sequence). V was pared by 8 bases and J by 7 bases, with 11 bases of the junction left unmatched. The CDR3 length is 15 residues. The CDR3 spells CASSPGQGAWGEAFF. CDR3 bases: TGTGCCAGTTCACCGGGACAGGGGGCCTGGGGTGAAGCTTTCTTT.

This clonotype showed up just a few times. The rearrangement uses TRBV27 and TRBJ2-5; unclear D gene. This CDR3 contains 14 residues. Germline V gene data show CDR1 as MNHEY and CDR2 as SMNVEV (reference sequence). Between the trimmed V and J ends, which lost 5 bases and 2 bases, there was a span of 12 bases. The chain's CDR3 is CASSLTYPQETQYF. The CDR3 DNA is TGTGCCAGCAGTCTGACTTACCCTCAAGAGACCCAGTACTTC.

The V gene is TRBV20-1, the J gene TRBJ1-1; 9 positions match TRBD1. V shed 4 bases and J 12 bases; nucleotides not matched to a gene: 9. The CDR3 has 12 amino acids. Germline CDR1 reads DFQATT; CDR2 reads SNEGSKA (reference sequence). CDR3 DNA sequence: TGCAGTGCTACAGGGACAGGGAAGGGGACTTTCTTT. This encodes CSATGTGKGTFF.

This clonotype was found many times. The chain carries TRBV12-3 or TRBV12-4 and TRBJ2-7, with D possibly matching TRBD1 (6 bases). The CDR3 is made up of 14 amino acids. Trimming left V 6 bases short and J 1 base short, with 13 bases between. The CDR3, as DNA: TGTGCCAGCAGCGCGAGACAGGATTCCTACGAGCAGTACTTC. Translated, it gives CASSARQDSYEQYF.

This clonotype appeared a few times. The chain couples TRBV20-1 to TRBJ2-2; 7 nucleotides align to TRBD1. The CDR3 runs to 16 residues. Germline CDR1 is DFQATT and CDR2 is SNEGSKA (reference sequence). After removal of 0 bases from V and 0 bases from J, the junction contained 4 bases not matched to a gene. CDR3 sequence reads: CSARDRDRPNTGELFF. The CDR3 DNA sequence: TGCAGTGCTAGAGATCGGGACAGACCGAACACCGGGGAGCTGTTTTTT.

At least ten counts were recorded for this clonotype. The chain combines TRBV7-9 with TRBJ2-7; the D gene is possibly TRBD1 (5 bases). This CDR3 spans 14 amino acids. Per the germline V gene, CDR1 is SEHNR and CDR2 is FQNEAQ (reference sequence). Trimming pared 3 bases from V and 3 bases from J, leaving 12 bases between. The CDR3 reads CASSFPGPGYEQYF. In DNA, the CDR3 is TGTGCCAGCAGCTTCCCAGGGCCTGGCTACGAGCAGTACTTC.

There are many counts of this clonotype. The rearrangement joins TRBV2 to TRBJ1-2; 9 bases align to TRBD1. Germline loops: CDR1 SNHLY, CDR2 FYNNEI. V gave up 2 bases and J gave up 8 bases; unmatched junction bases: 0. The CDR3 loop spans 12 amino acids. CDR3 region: CASSETGGGYTF. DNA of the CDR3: TGTGCCAGCAGTGAAACAGGGGGCGGCTACACCTTC.

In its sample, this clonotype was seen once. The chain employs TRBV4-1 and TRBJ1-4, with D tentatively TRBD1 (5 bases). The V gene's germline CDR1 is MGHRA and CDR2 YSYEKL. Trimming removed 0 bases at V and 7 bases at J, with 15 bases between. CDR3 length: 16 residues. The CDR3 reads CASSQDGGGRGEKLFF. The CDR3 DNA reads TGCGCCAGCAGCCAAGATGGGGGAGGGCGGGGTGAAAAACTGTTTTTT.

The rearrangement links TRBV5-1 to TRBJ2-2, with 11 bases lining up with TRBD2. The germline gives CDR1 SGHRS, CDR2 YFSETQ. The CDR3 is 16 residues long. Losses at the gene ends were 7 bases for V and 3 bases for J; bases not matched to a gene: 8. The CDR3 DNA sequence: TGCGCCAGCTTGGCCCCGGGACTAGCGGACACCGGGGAGCTGTTTTTT. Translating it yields CASLAPGLADTGELFF.

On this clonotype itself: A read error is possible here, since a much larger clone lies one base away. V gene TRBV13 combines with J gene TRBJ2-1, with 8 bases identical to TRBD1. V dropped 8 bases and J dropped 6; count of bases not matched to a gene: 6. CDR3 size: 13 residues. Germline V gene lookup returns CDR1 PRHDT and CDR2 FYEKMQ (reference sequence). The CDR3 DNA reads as TGTGCCAGCGCCCGGACAGGGCGCAATGAGCAGTTCTTC. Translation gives CASARTGRNEQFF.

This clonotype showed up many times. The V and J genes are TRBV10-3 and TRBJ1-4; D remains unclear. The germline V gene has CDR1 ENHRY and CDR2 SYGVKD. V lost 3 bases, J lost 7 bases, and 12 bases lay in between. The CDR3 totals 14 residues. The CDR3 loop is CAISELGYSEKLFF. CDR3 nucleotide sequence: TGTGCCATCAGTGAATTAGGGTATAGTGAAAAACTGTTTTTT.

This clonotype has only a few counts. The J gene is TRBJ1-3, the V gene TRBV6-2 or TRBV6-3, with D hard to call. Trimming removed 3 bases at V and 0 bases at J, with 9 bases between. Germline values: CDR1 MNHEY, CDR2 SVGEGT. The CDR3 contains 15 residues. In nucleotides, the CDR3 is TGTGCCAGCAGTTATCCCCCGGGCTCTGGAAACACCATATATTTT. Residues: CASSYPPGSGNTIYF.

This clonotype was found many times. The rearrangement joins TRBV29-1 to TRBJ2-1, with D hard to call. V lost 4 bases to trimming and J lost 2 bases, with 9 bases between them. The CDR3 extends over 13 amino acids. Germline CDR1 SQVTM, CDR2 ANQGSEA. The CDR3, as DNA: TGCAGCGTTGGAGAACTGACCTACAATGAGCAGTTCTTC. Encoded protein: CSVGELTYNEQFF.

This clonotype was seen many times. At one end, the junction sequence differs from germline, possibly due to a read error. The DNA of the CDR3 is TGTGCCAGCTCACCCGGCCAGGGGATCACCTACGAGCAGTACTTC. It specifies CASSPGQGITYEQYF. The rearrangement uses TRBV5-1 and TRBJ2-7; a weak D match, TRBD1 (6 bases). The CDR3 loop spans 15 amino acids. Germline CDR1 is SGHRS and CDR2 is YFSETQ.

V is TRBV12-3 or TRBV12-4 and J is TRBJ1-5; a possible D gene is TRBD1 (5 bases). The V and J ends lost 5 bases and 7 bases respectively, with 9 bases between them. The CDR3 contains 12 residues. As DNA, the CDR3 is TGTGCCAGCAGTCGACAGATCCAGCCCCAGCATTTT. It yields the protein CASSRQIQPQHF.

The CDR3 DNA follows: TGTGCCAGCAGCCTTCAGGGGGCTTCCGGGGAGCTGTTTTTT. This codes for CASSLQGASGELFF. The genes are TRBV9 and TRBJ2-2; TRBD1 agrees at 8 bases. Germline V gene sequence: CDR1 SGDLS, CDR2 YYNGEE. The CDR3 length is 14 residues. V gave up 4 bases and J gave up 6 bases; unmatched junction bases: 5. Variable domain in full (rest from reference TRBV9 and TRBJ2-2): DSGVTQTPKHLITATGQRVTLRCSPRSGDLSVYWYQQSLDQGLQFLIQYYNGEERAKGNILERFSAQQFPDLHSELNLSSLELGDSALYFCASSLQGASGELFFGEGSRLTVL.

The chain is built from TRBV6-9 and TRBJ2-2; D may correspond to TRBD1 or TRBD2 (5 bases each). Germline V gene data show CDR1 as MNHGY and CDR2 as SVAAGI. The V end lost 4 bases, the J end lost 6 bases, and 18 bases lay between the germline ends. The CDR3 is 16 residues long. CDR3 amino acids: CASSSYEGLGSGELFF. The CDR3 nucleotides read TGTGCCAGCAGTTCCTACGAGGGGCTGGGTTCCGGGGAGCTGTTTTTT.

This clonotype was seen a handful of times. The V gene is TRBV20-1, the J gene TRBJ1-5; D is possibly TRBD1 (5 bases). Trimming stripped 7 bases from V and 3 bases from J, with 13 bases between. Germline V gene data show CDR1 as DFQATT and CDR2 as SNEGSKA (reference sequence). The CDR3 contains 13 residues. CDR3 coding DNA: TGCAGTGGGGGAGGGGATAACAATCAGCCCCAGCATTTT. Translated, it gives CSGGGDNNQPQHF.